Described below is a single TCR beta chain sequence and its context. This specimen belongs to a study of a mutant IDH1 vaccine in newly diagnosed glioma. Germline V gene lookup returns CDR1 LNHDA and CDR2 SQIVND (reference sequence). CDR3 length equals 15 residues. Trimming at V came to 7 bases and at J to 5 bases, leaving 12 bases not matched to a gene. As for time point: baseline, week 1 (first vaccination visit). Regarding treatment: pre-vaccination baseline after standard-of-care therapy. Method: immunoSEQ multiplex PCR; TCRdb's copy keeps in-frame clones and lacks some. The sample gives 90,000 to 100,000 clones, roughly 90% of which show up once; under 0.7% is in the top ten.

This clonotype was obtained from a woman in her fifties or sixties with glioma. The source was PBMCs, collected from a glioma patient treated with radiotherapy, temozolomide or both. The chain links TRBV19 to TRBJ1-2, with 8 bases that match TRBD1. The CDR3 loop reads CASTSPDRAGYGYTF. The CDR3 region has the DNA TGTGCCAGTACCTCCCCGGACAGGGCAGGGTATGGCTACACCTTC.